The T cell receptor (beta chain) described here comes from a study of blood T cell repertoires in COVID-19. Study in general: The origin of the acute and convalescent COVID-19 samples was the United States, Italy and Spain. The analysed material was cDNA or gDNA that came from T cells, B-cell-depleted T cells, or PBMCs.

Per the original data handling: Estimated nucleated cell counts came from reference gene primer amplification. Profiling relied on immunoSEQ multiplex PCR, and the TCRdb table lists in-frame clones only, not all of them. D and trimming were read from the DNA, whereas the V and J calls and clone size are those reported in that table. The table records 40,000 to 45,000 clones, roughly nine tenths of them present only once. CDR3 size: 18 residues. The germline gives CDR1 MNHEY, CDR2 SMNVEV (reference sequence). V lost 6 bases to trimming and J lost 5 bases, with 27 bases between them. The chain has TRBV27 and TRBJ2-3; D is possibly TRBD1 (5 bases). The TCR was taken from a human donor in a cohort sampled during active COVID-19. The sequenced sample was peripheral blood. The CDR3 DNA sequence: TGTGCCAGCAGCCCTACCGACTTTCGACAGAAGGTCGGAGATACGCAGTATTTT. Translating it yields CASSPTDFRQKVGDTQYF.